This T cell receptor (beta chain) was observed in a study of cytomegalovirus exposure and HLA in healthy donors. Points on this clone: The antigen remains undetermined.

The PCR contained 60 Vbeta and 13 Jbeta primers. Sequencing was performed with immunoSEQ multiplex PCR; in TCRdb, only in-frame clones are kept and a portion is missing. The data show about 160,000 clones, less than 90% seen once. Study-wide results and caveats: A later analysis, which compared TCR beta chains of equal frequency, found the HLA-associated ones more clonally expanded. Near-uniform donor sequencing depth was presumed by presence/absence analyses.

The sample was PBMCs. This receptor was obtained from a man between 18 and 35 years old in good health and CMV-seronegative.

The CDR3 loop is CASSEGGTGIYEQYF. CDR3 in DNA: TGTGCCAGCAGTGAAGGGGGGACAGGGATCTACGAGCAGTACTTC. This sequence joins TRBV6-1 and TRBJ2-5, with 9 positions matching TRBD1. Matching the DNA end better, TRBJ2-7 makes the J call doubtful. This CDR3 region has 15 residues. Germline CDR1 is MNHNS and CDR2 is SASEGT.